This T cell receptor (beta chain) appears in the sequencing data of a study of identical twins. TCRdb passed the 5' RACE reads through MiXCR, listing each CDR3 protein once. Of some 760,000 distinct CDR3 sequences in the sample, 15% to 20% were seen once. Donors uniformly comprised healthy Caucasians. CDR3 length: 14 amino acids. Germline-derived CDR1 and CDR2 are SGHTA and FQGTGA. V lost 5 bases and J 5 bases, leaving 16 bases between the germline ends. The same sample was also studied in work on T cells expressing NK-cell markers.

The rearrangement uses TRBV7-3 and TRBJ2-7; D may be TRBD1 (5 bases). The TCR was taken from a woman between 18 and 30 years old in good health. Sequences were obtained from PBMCs. CDR3 protein: CASSQGAPSHEQYF. Written as DNA, the CDR3 is TGTGCCAGCAGCCAAGGGGCGCCTTCCCACGAGCAGTACTTC.